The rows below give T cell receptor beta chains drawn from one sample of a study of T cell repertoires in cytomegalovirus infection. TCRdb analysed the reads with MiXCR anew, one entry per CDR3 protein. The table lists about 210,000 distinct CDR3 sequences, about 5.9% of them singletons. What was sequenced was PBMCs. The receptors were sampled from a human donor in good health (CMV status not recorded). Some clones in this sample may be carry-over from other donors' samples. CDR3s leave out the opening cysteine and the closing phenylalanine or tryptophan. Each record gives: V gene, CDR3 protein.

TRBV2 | ATSWDSYSSTDTQY
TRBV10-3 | AIRGQGAVYEQY
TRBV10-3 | AISESGESEQY
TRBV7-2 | ASSLGIAGNTIY
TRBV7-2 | ASSAGTGGYT
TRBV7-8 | ASSLAGVGVEKLF
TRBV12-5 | ASGRNSEQF
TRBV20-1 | SARDSGAAGKLF
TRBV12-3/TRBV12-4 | ASSLNRQPNTEAF
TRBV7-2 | ASSLLVGNPSYEQY
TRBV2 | ASTLGLLTYNEQF
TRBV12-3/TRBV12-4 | ASSPAGALNGY
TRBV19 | ASSEGSYNEQF
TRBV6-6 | ASSSAGREGYQPQH
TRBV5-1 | ASSLLPDQETQY
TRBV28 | ASAPGGARQETQY
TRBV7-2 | ASSLAGDEQY
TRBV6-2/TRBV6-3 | ASSSGAGQY
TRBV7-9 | ASSPDSLGADTQY
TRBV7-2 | ASSFGTPQETQY
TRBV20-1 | SARVRTESSYNEQF
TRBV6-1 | ASTRVGQTSYNEQF
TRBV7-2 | ASSLLDGSNQPQH
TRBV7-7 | ASSFRTVPTGELF
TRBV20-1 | SARAPGQGPYEQY
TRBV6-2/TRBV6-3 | ASKTSYNEQF
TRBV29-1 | SPRQGNEQF
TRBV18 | ASSRYDQPQH
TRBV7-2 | ASSPIRVETF
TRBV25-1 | ATSLPGQGHEQY
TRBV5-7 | ASSLESRGTQY
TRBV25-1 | ASSEFGSYLFYEQY
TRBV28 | ASSLWAESVYEQY
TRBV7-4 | ASSLHLYNQPQH
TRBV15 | ATSRDREQETQY
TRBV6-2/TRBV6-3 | ASSQTGNTQY
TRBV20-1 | SAPYRGWNTEAF
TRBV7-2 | ASSLGYGQPQH
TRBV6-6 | ASSRQVSYNEQF
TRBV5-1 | ASSSLGTVSEQY